This paragraph covers one TCR beta chain sequence. Its antigen remains unidentified. Healthy donors had no documented immune events, such as infections, while sampled. The repertoire was sequenced with immunoSEQ multiplex PCR; TCRdb's copy has only in-frame clones and lacks some. The sample consists of around 100,000 clones, about nine tenths of them appearing once. The data were taken from a study of identifying expanded T cells in peripheral blood. Study-level findings and limits: Clone count variance between approximately 2-week samples rose with total template count. Technical replicates showed around 1.3 changed clones; approximately 2 weeks approximately 15; four weeks 19.

Specimen: blood. This receptor was identified in a person between 18 and 75 years old in good health.

CDR3 bases: TGTGCCAGCAGCTCCCTAGGGGAGGGAACAGAGCAGTACTTC. Its translation: CASSSLGEGTEQYF. The chain is built from TRBV9 and TRBJ2-7; 7 bases are shared with TRBD2. V shed 4 bases and J 7 bases; nucleotides not matched to a gene: 11. This CDR3 has 14 residues. Germline CDR1 is SGDLS and CDR2 is YYNGEE.